This TCR beta chain is drawn from a study of neurological immune-mediated disorders. Notes on the study in general: None of the CDR3 amino acid sequences of expanded clones were shared across subjects, and this suggested private repertoires in all groups. HTLV-1-associated myelopathy had the most TCR clonal expansion, while multiple sclerosis had the least, a level that fell below healthy controls.

5'RACE with 10-nucleotide random UMIs generated the cDNA. TCRdb itself ran the 5' RACE reads through MiXCR, one entry per CDR3 protein. The sample contains about 38,000 distinct CDR3 sequences, nearly 5% of which appear only once. This clonotype was found many times. Antigen unknown. Sorted libraries came from 950,000 to 1,000,000 CD4+ or CD8+ T cells. The sample consisted of CD4+ T cells from blood. The clonotype originates from a man between 18 and 35 years old in good health.

The CDR3 protein is CASSLVSAGETQYF. CDR3 nucleotide sequence: TGTGCCAGCAGCTTAGTATCGGCGGGGGAGACCCAGTACTTC. J is TRBJ2-5 and V is TRBV11-2, with TRBD2 as a possible D gene (6 bases). Germline V gene data show CDR1 as SGHAT and CDR2 as FQNNGV. Trimming removed 1 base from V and 5 bases from J, with 11 bases in between. The CDR3 extends over 14 amino acids.